This passage covers 7 T cell receptor beta chains from one sample sequenced in a study of post-analysis software for immune sequencing data. Carried by the TCR beta cDNA libraries were unique molecular identifiers. Via MiXCR, TCRdb re-called the PCR reads, giving one row per CDR3 protein. Here the sample spans 750,000 to 950,000 distinct CDR3 sequences, approximately 53% being singletons. Overall study findings and caveats: Five or six TRBV segments, TRBV5-6, TRBV5-1 and TRBV20-1 among them, were found more frequent in patients than controls.

For these receptors, no antigen is known. Sequences were obtained from blood. Source of these receptors: a girl aged 5-17 years with multiple sclerosis.

The CDR3 DNA reads TGTGCCAGCAGTTACTCCCTAGCGGGAGGTGACAATGAGCAGTTCTTC. It encodes CASSYSLAGGDNEQFF. V gene TRBV6-6 combines with J gene TRBJ2-1; 11 bases map to TRBD2. This CDR3 has 16 amino acids. V shed 0 bases, J shed 5 bases, and the junction held 3 bases outside the gene matches. Germline V lookup: CDR1 MNHNY, CDR2 SVGAGI (reference sequence).

J is TRBJ1-1 and V is TRBV12-3 or TRBV12-4; weak D call: TRBD1 (5 bases). The CDR3 loop spans 13 amino acids. V gave up 5 bases and J gave up 10 bases, with 17 bases separating them. This chain's CDR3 is CASSHRDRGGAFF. The DNA for the CDR3 is TGTGCCAGCAGTCACCGGGACCGCGGTGGAGCTTTCTTT.

The genes are TRBV20-1 and TRBJ2-4; possibly TRBD2 for D (6 bases). The CDR3 runs to 14 residues. Between the trimmed V and J ends, which lost 0 bases and 4 bases, there was a span of 10 bases. Germline CDR1 DFQATT, CDR2 SNEGSKA (reference sequence). Here the CDR3 DNA reads TGCAGTGCTAGAGAGGAGGGGCTGAAAAACATTCAGTACTTC. Protein sequence: CSAREEGLKNIQYF.

The chain has TRBV29-1 and TRBJ2-7; D possibly matches TRBD1 or TRBD2 (5 bases each). V lost 6 bases to trimming and J lost 0 bases, with 12 bases between them. The germline gives CDR1 SQVTM, CDR2 ANQGSEA. This CDR3 has 13 residues. This CDR3 is CSVRGRTSYEQYF. The CDR3 coding sequence is TGCAGCGTAAGGGGACGGACCTCCTACGAGCAGTACTTC.

The chain combines TRBV5-1 with TRBJ2-5; no firm D call. CDR1 and CDR2 from the germline V gene are SGHRS and YFSETQ. The CDR3 spans 13 residues. Trimming removed 6 bases at V and 5 bases at J, with 14 bases between. CDR3 sequence: CASTLGDWETQYF. Written as DNA, the CDR3 is TGCGCCAGCACCCTTGGAGATTGGGAGACCCAGTACTTC.

The chain couples TRBV29-1 to TRBJ2-7; D may be TRBD2 (5 bases). Germline values: CDR1 SQVTM, CDR2 ANQGSEA. The V end was cut by 4 bases, the J end by 2 bases, with 9 bases between. This CDR3 is 12 amino acids long. In DNA form, the CDR3 reads TGCAGCGTTGTCGGGGATCCCTACGAGCAGTACTTC. Translation gives CSVVGDPYEQYF.

This clonotype showed up just a few times. The chain employs TRBV10-3 and TRBJ2-7; D is possibly TRBD2 (6 bases). CDR3 length: 14 residues. CDR1 ENHRY and CDR2 SYGVKD come from the germline V gene. V dropped 6 bases and J dropped 5 bases, with 17 bases sitting between them. CDR3 sequence reads: CAIRVGGNRDEQYF. The CDR3 bases are TGTGCCATCAGGGTAGGAGGGAATAGGGACGAGCAGTACTTC.